This TCR beta chain was profiled in a study of T cell responses to AZD1222 COVID-19 vaccine. Study overall: Second-dose timings of about 4 or about 12 weeks were pooled. Study results and caveats: White British people made up most donors, females outnumbered males, and clonal diversity was possibly underestimated. Increases in Spike-specific TCR breadth and depth were seen after two AZD1222 doses. A reported finding is that nearly half of spike-specific TCRs target unmutated variant regions.

Concerning this clone itself: The antigen remains unidentified.

From germline, CDR1 is ENHRY and CDR2 SYGVKD. Between the trimmed V and J ends, which lost 10 bases and 1 base, there was a span of 7 bases. The CDR3 has 11 residues. The repertoire was sequenced with immunoSEQ multiplex PCR; TCRdb's copy has only in-frame clones and lacks some. The sample has 100,000 or so clones; around 89% are singletons. The receptor was derived from an adult in good health. The input for sequencing was peripheral blood, taken on day 0 of AZD1222 vaccination. The chain recombines TRBV10-3 with TRBJ1-1; no firm D call. CDR3 protein: CATRANTEAFF. CDR3 DNA sequence: TGTGCCACACGAGCGAACACTGAAGCTTTCTTT.